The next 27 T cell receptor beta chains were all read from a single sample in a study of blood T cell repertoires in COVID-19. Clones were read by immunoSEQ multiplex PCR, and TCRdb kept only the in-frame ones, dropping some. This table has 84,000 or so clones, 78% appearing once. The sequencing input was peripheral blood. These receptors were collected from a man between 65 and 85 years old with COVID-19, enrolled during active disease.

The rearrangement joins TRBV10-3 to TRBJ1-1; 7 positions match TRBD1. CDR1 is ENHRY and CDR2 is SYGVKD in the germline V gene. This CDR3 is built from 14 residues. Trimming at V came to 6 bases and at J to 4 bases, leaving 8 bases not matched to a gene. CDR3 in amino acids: CAISPQGKGTEAFF. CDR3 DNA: TGTGCCATCAGCCCACAGGGGAAAGGCACTGAAGCTTTCTTT.

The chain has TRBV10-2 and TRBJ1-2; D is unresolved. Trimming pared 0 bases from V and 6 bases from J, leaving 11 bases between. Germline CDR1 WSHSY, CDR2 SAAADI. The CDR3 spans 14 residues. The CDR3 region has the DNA TGCGCCAGCAGTGAGTCTACGGGGTACGATGGCTACACCTTC. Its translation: CASSESTGYDGYTF.

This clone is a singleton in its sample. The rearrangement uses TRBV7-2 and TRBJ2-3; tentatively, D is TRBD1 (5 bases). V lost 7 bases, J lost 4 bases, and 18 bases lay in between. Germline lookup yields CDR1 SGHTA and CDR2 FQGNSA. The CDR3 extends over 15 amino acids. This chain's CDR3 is CASTRTAGNADTQYF. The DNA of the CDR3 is TGTGCCAGCACCCGAACGGCAGGGAATGCAGATACGCAGTATTTT.

The CDR3 here is CASSRGVNTGELFF. CDR3 DNA: TGTGCCAGCAGCCGCGGGGTGAACACCGGGGAGCTGTTTTTT. The chain employs TRBV14 and TRBJ2-2, with D perhaps matching TRBD2 (6 bases). Germline values: CDR1 SGHDN, CDR2 FVKESK. Trimming shortened V by 4 bases and J by 1 base, and 7 bases separated the two germline ends. The CDR3 sequence is 14 residues long. The full variable domain, rest sourced from reference TRBV14 and TRBJ2-2, is EAGVTQFPSHSVIEKGQTVTLRCDPISGHDNLYWYRRVMGKEIKFLLHFVKESKQDESGMPNNRFLAERTGGTYSTLKVQPAELEDSGVYFCASSRGVNTGELFFGEGSRLTVL.

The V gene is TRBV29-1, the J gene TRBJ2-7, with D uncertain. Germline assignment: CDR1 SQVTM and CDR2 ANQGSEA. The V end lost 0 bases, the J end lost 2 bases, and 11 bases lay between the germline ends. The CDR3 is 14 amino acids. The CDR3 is CSVEDQNNPYEQYF. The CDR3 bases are TGCAGCGTTGAAGATCAGAACAATCCCTACGAGCAGTACTTC.

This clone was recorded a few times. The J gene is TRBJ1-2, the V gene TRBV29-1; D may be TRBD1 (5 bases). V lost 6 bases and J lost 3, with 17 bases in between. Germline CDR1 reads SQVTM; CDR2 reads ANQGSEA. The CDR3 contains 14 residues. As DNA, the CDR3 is TGCAGCGTCCCTGACCCCCTAGGGGACTATGGCTACACCTTC. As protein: CSVPDPLGDYGYTF.

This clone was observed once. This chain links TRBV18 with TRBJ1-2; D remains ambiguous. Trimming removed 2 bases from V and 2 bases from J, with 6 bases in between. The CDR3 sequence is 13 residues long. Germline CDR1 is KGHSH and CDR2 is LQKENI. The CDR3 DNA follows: TGTGCCAGCTCACCAGGAGCCAACTATGGCTACACCTTC. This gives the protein CASSPGANYGYTF.

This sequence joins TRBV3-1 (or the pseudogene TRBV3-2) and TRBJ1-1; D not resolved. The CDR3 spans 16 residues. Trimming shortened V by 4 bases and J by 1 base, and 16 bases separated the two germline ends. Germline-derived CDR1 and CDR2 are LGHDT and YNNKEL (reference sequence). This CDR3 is CASSPTRGTSNTEAFF. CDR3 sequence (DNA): TGTGCCAGCAGCCCAACAAGAGGCACTTCGAACACTGAAGCTTTCTTT.

The CDR3 here is CSVDISGSNTEAFF. The CDR3, as DNA: TGCAGCGTTGATATCTCAGGAAGTAACACTGAAGCTTTCTTT. This rearrangement joins TRBV29-1 to TRBJ1-1; D call uncertain. The V gene lost 3 bases and the J gene lost 2 bases, with 13 bases spanning the gap. The germline CDR1 and CDR2 sequences are SQVTM and ANQGSEA. This CDR3 is built from 14 residues.

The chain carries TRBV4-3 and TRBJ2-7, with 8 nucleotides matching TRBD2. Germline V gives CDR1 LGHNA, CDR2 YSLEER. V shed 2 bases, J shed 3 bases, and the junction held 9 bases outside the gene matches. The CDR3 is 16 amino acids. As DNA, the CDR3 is TGCGCCAGCAGCCAATCCAGAGGGACTAGGTACTACGAGCAGTACTTC. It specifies CASSQSRGTRYYEQYF.

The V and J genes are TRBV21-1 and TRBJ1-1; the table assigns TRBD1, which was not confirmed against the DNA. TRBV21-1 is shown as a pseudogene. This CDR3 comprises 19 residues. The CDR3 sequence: CASSNPLGQGRFRNTEAFF. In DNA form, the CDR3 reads TGTGCCAGCAGCAATCCCTTGGGACAGGGGCGGTTTAGGAACACTGAAGCTTTCTTT.

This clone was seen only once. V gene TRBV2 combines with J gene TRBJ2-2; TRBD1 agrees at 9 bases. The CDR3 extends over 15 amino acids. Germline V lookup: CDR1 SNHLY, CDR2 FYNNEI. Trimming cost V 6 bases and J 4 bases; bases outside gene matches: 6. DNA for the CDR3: TGTGCCAGCAGGGGACAGGGTGCGGTCACCGGGGAGCTGTTTTTT. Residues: CASRGQGAVTGELFF.

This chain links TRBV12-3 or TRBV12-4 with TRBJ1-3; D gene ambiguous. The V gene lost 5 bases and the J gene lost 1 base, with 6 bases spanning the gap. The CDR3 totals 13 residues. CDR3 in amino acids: CASSRESGNTIYF. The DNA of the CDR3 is TGTGCCAGCAGTCGGGAATCTGGAAACACCATATATTTT.

CDR3 nucleotides: TGTGCCTGCCTGGCAGGGGGATTTAACTATGGCTACACCTTC. Amino acids: CACLAGGFNYGYTF. This sequence joins TRBV30 and TRBJ1-2; 7 nucleotides agree with TRBD1. J gave up 1 base and V 6 bases, and 8 bases lay outside the gene matches. CDR1 is GTSNPN, CDR2 SVGIG, per germline (reference sequence). This CDR3 is built from 14 residues.

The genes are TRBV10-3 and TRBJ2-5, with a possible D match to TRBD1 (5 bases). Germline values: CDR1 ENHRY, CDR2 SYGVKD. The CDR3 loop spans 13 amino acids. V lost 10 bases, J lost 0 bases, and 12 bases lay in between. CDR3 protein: CATLRQYQETQYF. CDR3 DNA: TGTGCCACCCTGAGACAGTACCAAGAGACCCAGTACTTC.

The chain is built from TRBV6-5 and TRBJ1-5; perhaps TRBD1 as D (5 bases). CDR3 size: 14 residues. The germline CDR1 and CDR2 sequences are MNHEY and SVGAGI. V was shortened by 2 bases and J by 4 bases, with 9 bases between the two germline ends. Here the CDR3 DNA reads TGTGCCAGCAGTTACGGGGGGTTAAATCAGCCCCAGCATTTT. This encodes CASSYGGLNQPQHF.

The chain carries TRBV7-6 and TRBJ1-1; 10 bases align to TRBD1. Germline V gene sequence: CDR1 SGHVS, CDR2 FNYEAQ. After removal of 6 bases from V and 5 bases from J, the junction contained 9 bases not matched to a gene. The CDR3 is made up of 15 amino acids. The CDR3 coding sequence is TGTGCCAGCAGACTAGGGACAGGGGATGGGACTGAAGCTTTCTTT. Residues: CASRLGTGDGTEAFF.

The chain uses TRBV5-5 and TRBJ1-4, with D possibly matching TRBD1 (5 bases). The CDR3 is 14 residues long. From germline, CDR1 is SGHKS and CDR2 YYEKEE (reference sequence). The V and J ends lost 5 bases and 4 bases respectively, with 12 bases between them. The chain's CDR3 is CASRVGGINEKLFF. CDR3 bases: TGTGCCAGCAGAGTGGGGGGGATTAATGAAAAACTGTTTTTT.

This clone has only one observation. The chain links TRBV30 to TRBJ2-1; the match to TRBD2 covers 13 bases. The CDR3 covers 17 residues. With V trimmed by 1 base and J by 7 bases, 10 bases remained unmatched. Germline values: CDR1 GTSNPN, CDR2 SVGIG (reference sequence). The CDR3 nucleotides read TGTGCCTGGAGTGGACTAGCGGGAGGACGGCAGTGGAATGAGCAGTTCTTC. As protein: CAWSGLAGGRQWNEQFF. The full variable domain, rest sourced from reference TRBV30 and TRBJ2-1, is SQTIHQWPATLVQPVGSPLSLECTVEGTSNPNLYWYRQAAGRGLQLLFYSVGIGQISSEVPQNLSASRPQDRQFILSSKKLLLSDSGFYLCAWSGLAGGRQWNEQFFGPGTRLTVL.

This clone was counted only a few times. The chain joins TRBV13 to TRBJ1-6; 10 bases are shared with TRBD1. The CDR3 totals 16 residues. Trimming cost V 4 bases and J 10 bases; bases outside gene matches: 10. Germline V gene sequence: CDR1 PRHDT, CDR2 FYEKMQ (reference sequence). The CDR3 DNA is TGTGCCAGCAGCTCAAGCGGGACAGGGGTAAGATCACCCCTCCACTTT. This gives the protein CASSSSGTGVRSPLHF.

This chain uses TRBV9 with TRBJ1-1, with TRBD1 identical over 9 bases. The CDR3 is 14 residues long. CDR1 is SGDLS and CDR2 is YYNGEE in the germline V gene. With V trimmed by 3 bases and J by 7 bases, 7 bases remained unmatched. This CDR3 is CASSEGQGAIEAFF. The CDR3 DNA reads TGTGCCAGCAGCGAGGGACAGGGCGCGATTGAAGCTTTCTTT.

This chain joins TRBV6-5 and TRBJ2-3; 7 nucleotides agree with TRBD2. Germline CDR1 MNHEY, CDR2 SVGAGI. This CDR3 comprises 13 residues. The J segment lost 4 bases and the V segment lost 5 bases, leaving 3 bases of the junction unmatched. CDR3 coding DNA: TGTGCCAGCAGTAGGGGAGGGCCAGATACGCAGTATTTT. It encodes CASSRGGPDTQYF.

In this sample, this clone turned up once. The CDR3 is CASSLGEMPQHF. The CDR3 DNA reads TGTGCCAGCAGTCTCGGGGAAATGCCCCAGCATTTT. The chain joins TRBV28 to TRBJ1-5; no clear D. The ends were cut back, 5 bases at V and 9 bases at J, with 11 bases in the middle. Germline assignment: CDR1 MDHEN and CDR2 SYDVKM. The CDR3 totals 12 residues.

The CDR3 loop is CASSSRDRDGYEQYF. The CDR3 DNA is TGTGCCAGCTCGTCCCGGGACAGGGATGGTTACGAGCAGTACTTC. The chain joins TRBV18 to TRBJ2-7, with TRBD1 matching 9 bases. The CDR3 is made up of 15 amino acids. CDR1 is KGHSH and CDR2 is LQKENI in the germline V gene. V gave up 6 bases and J gave up 4 bases; unmatched junction bases: 10.

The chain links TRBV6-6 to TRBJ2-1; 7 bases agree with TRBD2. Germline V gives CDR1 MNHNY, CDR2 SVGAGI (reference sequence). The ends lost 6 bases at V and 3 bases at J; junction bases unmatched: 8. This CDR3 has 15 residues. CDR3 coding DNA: TGTGCCAGCAGCCCCCTAATAGCGGGCTACAATGAGCAGTTCTTC. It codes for CASSPLIAGYNEQFF.

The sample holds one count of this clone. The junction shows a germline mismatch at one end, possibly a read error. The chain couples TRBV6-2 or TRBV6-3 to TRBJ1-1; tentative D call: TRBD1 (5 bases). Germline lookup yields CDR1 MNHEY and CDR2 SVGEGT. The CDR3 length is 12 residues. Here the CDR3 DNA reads TGTGCCAGCAGTTACTCGGGGCAGCGTGGGATCTTT. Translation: CASSYSGQRGIF.

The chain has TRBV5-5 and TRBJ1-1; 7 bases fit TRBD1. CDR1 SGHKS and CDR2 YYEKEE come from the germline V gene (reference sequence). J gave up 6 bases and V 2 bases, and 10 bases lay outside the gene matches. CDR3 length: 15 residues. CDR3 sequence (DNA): TGTGCCAGCAGCTTTGGCAGGGGGATCCGTGCTGAAGCTTTCTTT. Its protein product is CASSFGRGIRAEAFF.